Listed below are T cell receptor beta chains from one sample, sequenced in a study of blood T cell repertoires in COVID-19. Sequencing used immunoSEQ multiplex PCR; TCRdb keeps in-frame clones, though not all of them. This sample carries 50,000 to 55,000 clones, roughly 88% of them seen once, and the ten largest clones take about 26%. Sample: peripheral blood. Receptors originate from a woman older than 75 with acute or convalescent COVID-19. Both conserved end residues are part of each CDR3. The D gene is left open where the match is weak. Clone size is shown for a subset of rows, as once, few, many or a class of expanded clone.

d_call	v_call	clone_size	j_call	cdr3_nt	cdr3_aa
TRBD2	TRBV3-1/TRBV3-2	NA	TRBJ2-2	TGTGCCAGCAGCCCCGGGACTAGCGGGAGGGTCGGGGAGCTGTTTTTT	CASSPGTSGRVGELFF
TRBD1	TRBV4-2	NA	TRBJ1-2	TGTGCCAGCAGCCAAGGGCCCGGGGACAGGGGCTATGGCTACACCTTC	CASSQGPGDRGYGYTF
TRBD2	TRBV10-3	NA	TRBJ2-1	TGTGCCATCAGTGACCCTTCTAGCGGGCCCAGCTCCTACAATGAGCAGTTCTTC	CAISDPSSGPSSYNEQFF
NA	TRBV11-2	NA	TRBJ2-7	TGTGCCAGCAGCTTCTCGACAGCCTACGAGCAGTACTTC	CASSFSTAYEQYF
NA	TRBV20-1	few	TRBJ1-2	TGCAGTGCTAGTGCGGAGGGTTCCTATCATGGCTACACCTTC	CSASAEGSYHGYTF
NA	TRBV29-1	NA	TRBJ1-3	TGCAGCGTTGATCCAGGTCGAAACACCATATATTTT	CSVDPGRNTIYF
TRBD1	TRBV7-2	NA	TRBJ1-1	TGTGCCAGCCGGGGACAGCCGAACACTGAAGCTTTCTTT	CASRGQPNTEAFF
TRBD1	TRBV3-1/TRBV3-2	NA	TRBJ1-1	TGTGCCAGCAGCCCGAGACAGGGGGCCACTGAAGCTTTCTTT	CASSPRQGATEAFF
NA	TRBV19	few	TRBJ1-5	TGTGCCAGTATGGTAGACAGTAGCAATCAGCCCCAGCATTTT	CASMVDSSNQPQHF
TRBD1	TRBV6-5	NA	TRBJ1-5	TGTGCCAGCAGGGGACAGATGGGACGTCAGCCCCAGCATTTT	CASRGQMGRQPQHF
NA	TRBV28	NA	TRBJ1-2	TGTGCCAGCAGTTTTAATCGGAACTATGGCTACACCTTC	CASSFNRNYGYTF
TRBD1	TRBV9	NA	TRBJ2-2	TGTGCCAGCAGCGAAGTAAGGGGGCGTCTGAACGGGGAGCTGTTTTTT	CASSEVRGRLNGELFF
TRBD1	TRBV4-2	NA	TRBJ2-5	TGTGCCAGCAGCGTACACCCCGGGACAGAGCCCCAGGAGACCCAGTACTTC	CASSVHPGTEPQETQYF
NA	TRBV18	NA	TRBJ2-4	TGTGCCAAGAGACAGGCGGTGGCCAAAAACATTCAGTACTTC	CAKRQAVAKNIQYF
NA	TRBV6-5	once	TRBJ1-3	TGTGCCAGCAGGATGGACAGCTCTGGAAACACCATATATTTT	CASRMDSSGNTIYF
NA	TRBV6-2/TRBV6-3	NA	TRBJ1-1	TGTGCCAGCAGTTACCCCCAGGGGCGCTTGAACACTGAAGCTTTCTTT	CASSYPQGRLNTEAFF
NA	TRBV6-1	NA	TRBJ1-2	TGTGCCAGCAGTGAAGCGCTCAGGAACTATGGCTACACCTTC	CASSEALRNYGYTF
TRBD1	TRBV18	few	TRBJ1-6	TGTGCCAGCTCACCCCTTCCCGGGACAGGGGATTCACCCCTCCACTTT	CASSPLPGTGDSPLHF
NA	TRBV11-2	once	TRBJ2-7	TGTGCCAGCAGCTTATTTTGGGGGGCCTACGAGCAGTACTTC	CASSLFWGAYEQYF
NA	TRBV28	NA	TRBJ1-1	TGTGCCAGCTATACCCCAAGAGCCGCAGGCGTGAACACTGAAGCTTTCTTT	CASYTPRAAGVNTEAFF
TRBD2	TRBV2	NA	TRBJ2-5	TGTGCCAGCAGTGAGTGGACTAGTTTGGAGACCCAGTACTTC	CASSEWTSLETQYF
TRBD1	TRBV10-1	NA	TRBJ2-2	TGCGCCAGCAGTGCCCGGGACAGGGATCCCGGGGAGCTGTTTTTT	CASSARDRDPGELFF
NA	TRBV19	NA	TRBJ1-1	TGTGCCAGTAGCATCCTAAGGAACACTGAAGCTTTCTTT	CASSILRNTEAFF
NA	TRBV6-1	NA	TRBJ1-2	TGTGCCAGCAGTGTATGGGACATTAACTATGGCTACACCTTC	CASSVWDINYGYTF
TRBD1	TRBV5-1	NA	TRBJ1-1	TGCGCCAGCAGCTTGGACGGACAGGGGAATACTGAAGCTTTCTTT	CASSLDGQGNTEAFF
TRBD1	TRBV11-3	once	TRBJ1-6	TGTGCCAGCAGCTTACAACCGGGACAGGGTTCCTATAATTCACCCCTCCACTTT	CASSLQPGQGSYNSPLHF
NA	TRBV21-1	NA	TRBJ2-7	TGTGCCAGCAGCCCGATATCGGGACAGGGGGTCGACGAGCAGTACTTC	CASSPISGQGVDEQYF
TRBD2	TRBV10-3	NA	TRBJ2-7	TGTGCCGTAAGAACTAGCGGGGGTTACGAGCAGTACTTC	CAVRTSGGYEQYF
NA	TRBV5-4	once	TRBJ2-5	TGTGCCAGCAGCCCGGACATTGTGGTGGAGACCCAGTACTTC	CASSPDIVVETQYF
TRBD1	TRBV7-2	NA	TRBJ2-4	TGTGCCAGCAGCATCGGACAGGGACAAAACATTCAGTACTTC	CASSIGQGQNIQYF
NA	TRBV7-9	NA	TRBJ2-3	TGTGCCAGCAGCTTAACCGGGAGCACAGATACGCAGTATTTT	CASSLTGSTDTQYF
TRBD2	TRBV19	once	TRBJ2-3	TGTGCCAGTAGTATAGGCTCTATGGGGGGGTTGGCAGATACGCAGTATTTT	CASSIGSMGGLADTQYF
NA	TRBV9	NA	TRBJ1-6	TGTGCCAGCAGCCAAGGGACCCCTAGGGGGAGCTCCTATAATTCACCCCTCCACTTT	CASSQGTPRGSSYNSPLHF
NA	TRBV7-3	NA	TRBJ1-1	TGTGCCAGCAGCTCAAGGGTATCGGGGAAGGGGGACGGAGCTTTCTTT	CASSSRVSGKGDGAFF
NA	TRBV9	NA	TRBJ1-3	TGTGCCAGCAGCGTAGAGAGCGGAGCCTCTGGAAACACCATATATTTT	CASSVESGASGNTIYF